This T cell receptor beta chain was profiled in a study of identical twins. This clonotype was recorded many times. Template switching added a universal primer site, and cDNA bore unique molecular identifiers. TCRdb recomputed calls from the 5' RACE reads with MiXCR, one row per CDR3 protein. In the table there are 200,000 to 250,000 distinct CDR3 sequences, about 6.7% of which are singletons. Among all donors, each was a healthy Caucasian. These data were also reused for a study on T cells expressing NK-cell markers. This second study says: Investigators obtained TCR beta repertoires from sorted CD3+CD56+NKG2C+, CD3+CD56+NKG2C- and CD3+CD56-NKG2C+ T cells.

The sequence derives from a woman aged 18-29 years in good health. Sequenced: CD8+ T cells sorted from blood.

CDR3 coding DNA: TGTGCCAGCAGCTCGGCGGGGACAGATGCTTTCTTT. Translated, it gives CASSSAGTDAFF. This rearrangement joins TRBV13 to TRBJ1-1; 7 bases match TRBD1. The CDR3 is 12 residues long. The junction had 7 bases not matched to a gene; V was cut back by 4 bases and J by 11 bases. Germline V gene lookup returns CDR1 PRHDT and CDR2 FYEKMQ (reference sequence).